One and the same sample provided the 27 T cell receptor beta chains below, sequenced in a study of blood T cell repertoires in COVID-19. The method was immunoSEQ multiplex PCR; TCRdb's version includes in-frame clones alone and lacks a portion of them. Among some 99,000 clones listed, 70% to 90% were seen once. What was sequenced was peripheral blood. The receptors derive from a man in his 70s with acute or convalescent COVID-19.

This chain links TRBV28 with TRBJ2-7; perhaps TRBD2 as D (6 bases). Per the germline V gene, CDR1 is MDHEN and CDR2 is SYDVKM. The CDR3 loop spans 12 amino acids. CDR3 sequence (DNA): TGTGCATGCTCTAGCGCCTCCTACGAGCAGTACGTC. This encodes CACSSASYEQYV.

The chain combines TRBV3-1 (or the pseudogene TRBV3-2) with TRBJ2-2, with a tentative D call TRBD2 (7 bases). This CDR3 region has 17 residues. V gave up 4 bases and J gave up 3 bases, with 18 bases separating them. Per germline, CDR1 LGHDT and CDR2 YNNKEL (reference sequence). CDR3 sequence (DNA): TGTGCCAGCAGCCCCCCGGTAGGGGGGGCGGACACCGGGGAGCTGTTTTTT. This sequence encodes CASSPPVGGADTGELFF.

This chain links TRBV30 with TRBJ1-1; D gene uncertain. Germline lookup yields CDR1 GTSNPN and CDR2 SVGIG (reference sequence). V was cut by 0 bases and J by 7 bases, with 15 bases left in between. The CDR3 is 14 amino acids. As DNA, the CDR3 is TGTGCCTGGAGTGTTGATAGTTTAATATTTGAAGCTTTCTTT. Protein: CAWSVDSLIFEAFF.

The J gene is TRBJ2-3, the V gene TRBV15; D may be TRBD2 (5 bases). V was pared by 1 base and J by 0 bases, with 14 bases between. Per germline, CDR1 LNHNV and CDR2 YYDKDF (reference sequence). The CDR3 length is 17 residues. CDR3: CATSRARAGPSTDTQYF. CDR3 DNA: TGTGCCACCAGCAGAGCCCGGGCGGGCCCTAGCACAGATACGCAGTATTTT.

The gene calls are TRBV10-1 and TRBJ2-3, with TRBD2 identical over 13 bases. This CDR3 has 16 amino acids. The V and J ends lost 7 bases and 7 bases, in that order; junction bases with no gene match: 11. Germline CDR1 reads WNHNN; CDR2 reads SYGVQD (reference sequence). In DNA form, the CDR3 reads TGCGCCAGCACCAGACTAGCGGGGGGAGTTAGAAATACGCAGTATTTT. Protein: CASTRLAGGVRNTQYF.

The chain has TRBV27 and TRBJ1-2, with 12 bases aligning to TRBD1. Germline values: CDR1 MNHEY, CDR2 SMNVEV (reference sequence). This CDR3 is built from 15 residues. V gave up 6 bases and J gave up 1 base; unmatched junction bases: 3. This CDR3 reads CASRGQGALNYGYTF. CDR3 nucleotide sequence: TGTGCCAGCAGGGGACAGGGGGCGCTTAACTATGGCTACACCTTC.

The gene calls are TRBV27 and TRBJ1-1; 9 bases fit TRBD1. Unmatched junction bases numbered 14, after V lost 6 bases and J lost 6 bases. The CDR3 sequence is 16 residues long. The V gene's germline CDR1 is MNHEY and CDR2 SMNVEV (reference sequence). The CDR3 region has the DNA TGTGCCAGCAGCCCTTGGTCCGGGACAGGGATCGCTGAAGCTTTCTTT. Translated, it gives CASSPWSGTGIAEAFF.

The chain uses TRBV7-2 and TRBJ1-2, with 7 bases identical to TRBD1. The CDR3 totals 15 residues. Germline CDR1 is SGHTA and CDR2 is FQGNSA. V lost 3 bases, J lost 4 bases, and 8 bases stayed unmatched. CDR3 in DNA: TGTGCCAGCAGCTTTGCTCCGGGACAGCGCTATGGCTACACCTTC. Amino acid sequence: CASSFAPGQRYGYTF.

V usage is TRBV29-1 and J usage is TRBJ2-2; 10 nucleotides agree with TRBD1. Trimming cost V 7 bases and J 3 bases; bases outside gene matches: 5. The CDR3 contains 14 residues. CDR1 is SQVTM, CDR2 ANQGSEA, per germline. CDR3 DNA sequence: TGCAGCGCCGGGACAGGGGTGGACACCGGGGAGCTGTTTTTT. Protein sequence: CSAGTGVDTGELFF.

This chain uses TRBV28 with TRBJ1-2; possibly TRBD1 for D (5 bases). Germline V gene data show CDR1 as MDHEN and CDR2 as SYDVKM. V dropped 5 bases and J dropped 7 bases, with 20 bases sitting between them. The CDR3 is 15 amino acids. The CDR3 sequence: CASSHPPGKFSGYTF. In DNA form, the CDR3 reads TGTGCCAGCAGTCACCCCCCAGGGAAGTTCTCTGGCTACACCTTC.

The rearrangement links TRBV14 to TRBJ2-5; unclear D gene. The V end lost 6 bases, the J end lost 5 bases, and 19 bases lay between the germline ends. This CDR3 is 15 amino acids long. Germline values: CDR1 SGHDN, CDR2 FVKESK. CDR3 sequence reads: CASSPRDLREETQYF. As DNA, the CDR3 is TGTGCCAGCAGTCCAAGAGATCTGAGAGAGGAGACCCAGTACTTC.

This rearrangement joins TRBV4-2 to TRBJ1-1; 9 bases agree with TRBD1. CDR1 LGHNA and CDR2 YNFKEQ come from the germline V gene. The CDR3 has 17 residues. The ends lost 0 bases at V and 4 bases at J; junction bases unmatched: 9. This chain's CDR3 is CASSQERQGVMATEAFF. The CDR3 DNA sequence: TGTGCCAGCAGCCAAGAACGACAGGGGGTCATGGCCACTGAAGCTTTCTTT.

This rearrangement joins TRBV7-9 to TRBJ1-4; 8 bases fit TRBD1. This CDR3 is 16 amino acids long. CDR1 and CDR2 (germline): SEHNR, FQNEAQ (reference sequence). The V segment lost 3 bases and the J segment 2 bases; nucleotides outside the gene matches: 5. The CDR3 nucleotides read TGTGCCAGCAGCTTGTACAGGGGGGTTACTAATGAAAAACTGTTTTTT. This sequence encodes CASSLYRGVTNEKLFF.

The chain recombines TRBV19 with TRBJ2-1, with TRBD1 matching 11 bases. Trimming removed 5 bases from V and 15 bases from J; junction bases left unmatched: 12. Looked up from germline, CDR1 is LNHDA and CDR2 is SQIVND (reference sequence). The CDR3 is 14 amino acids. In DNA, the CDR3 is TGTGCCAGTAGTTCACGGACAGGGGGCGTGGGTACGTTCTTC. This codes for CASSSRTGGVGTFF.

A single count supports this clone. This rearrangement joins TRBV6-1 to TRBJ1-5; tentatively, D is TRBD1 (6 bases). Per the germline V gene, CDR1 is MNHNS and CDR2 is SASEGT. V was clipped by 3 bases and J by 6 bases, with 6 bases between them. The CDR3 length is 12 residues. CDR3 residues: CASSDRGQPQHF. Written as DNA, the CDR3 is TGTGCCAGCAGTGACAGGGGTCAGCCCCAGCATTTT.

The chain combines TRBV5-1 with TRBJ1-2; possibly TRBD1 for D (5 bases). This CDR3 has 13 residues. Trimming pared 3 bases from V and 4 bases from J, leaving 10 bases between. Germline assignment: CDR1 SGHRS and CDR2 YFSETQ. The CDR3 DNA follows: TGCGCCAGCAGCTCGGGGGAGATCTATGGCTACACCTTC. Amino acid sequence: CASSSGEIYGYTF. Using reference TRBV5-1 and TRBJ1-2 for the parts outside the CDR3, the full variable domain is KAGVTQTPRYLIKTRGQQVTLSCSPISGHRSVSWYQQTPGQGLQFLFEYFSETQRNKGNFPGRFSGRQFSNSRSEMNVSTLELGDSALYLCASSSGEIYGYTFGSGTRLTVV.

This clone has a single count. The chain couples TRBV29-1 to TRBJ1-3; the D gene is possibly TRBD1 (5 bases). Trimming pared 7 bases from V and 4 bases from J, leaving 8 bases between. Germline V gene lookup returns CDR1 SQVTM and CDR2 ANQGSEA. The CDR3 contains 11 residues. The CDR3 DNA follows: TGCAGCGGACAGTTAGGAAACACCATATATTTT. Translated: CSGQLGNTIYF.

This sequence joins TRBV5-5 and TRBJ2-7; no clear D. The CDR3 contains 14 residues. Trimming stripped 4 bases from V and 2 bases from J, with 13 bases between. Germline V CDR1 and CDR2: SGHKS, YYEKEE (reference sequence). This CDR3 reads CASSPLLVAYEQYV. The CDR3 bases are TGTGCCAGCAGCCCCCTTCTGGTAGCCTACGAGCAGTACGTC.

This chain links TRBV2 with TRBJ2-5, with TRBD2 identical over 11 bases. There are 15 residues in the CDR3. After removal of 6 bases from V and 3 bases from J, the junction contained 6 bases not matched to a gene. Germline V gives CDR1 SNHLY, CDR2 FYNNEI. The CDR3 reads CASSFSGGAEETQYF. As DNA, the CDR3 is TGTGCCAGCAGCTTTAGCGGGGGGGCCGAAGAGACCCAGTACTTC.

This clone was detected once. J is TRBJ1-1 and V is TRBV9, with a weak D call TRBD1 (6 bases). The CDR3 runs to 16 residues. V lost 4 bases and J 0 bases, leaving 16 bases between the germline ends. The germline CDR1 and CDR2 sequences are SGDLS and YYNGEE. The CDR3 bases are TGTGCCAGCAGCCCCCGGGACATTTTCATGAACACTGAAGCTTTCTTT. The encoded protein is CASSPRDIFMNTEAFF. The full variable domain, in which reference TRBV9 and TRBJ1-1 provide the parts outside the CDR3, is DSGVTQTPKHLITATGQRVTLRCSPRSGDLSVYWYQQSLDQGLQFLIQYYNGEERAKGNILERFSAQQFPDLHSELNLSSLELGDSALYFCASSPRDIFMNTEAFFGQGTRLTVV.

The J gene is TRBJ1-1, the V gene TRBV3-1 (or the pseudogene TRBV3-2); a weak D match, TRBD1 (6 bases). V lost 5 bases and J 6 bases, leaving 16 bases between the germline ends. This CDR3 region has 14 residues. CDR1 LGHDT and CDR2 YNNKEL come from the germline V gene (reference sequence). The CDR3 is CASSGDRNPAEAFF. The DNA for the CDR3 is TGTGCCAGCAGCGGAGACAGGAACCCAGCTGAAGCTTTCTTT.

The chain links TRBV12-3 or TRBV12-4 to TRBJ1-1; D is undetermined. CDR3 size: 13 residues. The V gene lost 3 bases and the J gene lost 2 bases, with 7 bases spanning the gap. CDR3 sequence: CASSFEVNTEAFF. The CDR3 DNA reads TGTGCCAGCAGTTTTGAGGTTAACACTGAAGCTTTCTTT.

V gene TRBV29-1 combines with J gene TRBJ2-1; D may be TRBD1 (5 bases). CDR3 size: 14 residues. Trimming removed 0 bases at V and 3 bases at J, with 9 bases between. Looked up from germline, CDR1 is SQVTM and CDR2 is ANQGSEA. CDR3 DNA: TGCAGCGTTGAAGAACCCGGACACTACAATGAGCAGTTCTTC. The encoded protein is CSVEEPGHYNEQFF.

CDR3 protein: CASSYTGTSPYNEQFF. CDR3 bases: TGTGCCAGCAGTTATACCGGGACTAGCCCCTACAATGAGCAGTTCTTC. This chain uses TRBV27 with TRBJ2-1, with TRBD2 identical over 9 bases. The germline V gene has CDR1 MNHEY and CDR2 SMNVEV (reference sequence). V lost 4 bases and J lost 2; bases outside the gene matches: 6. CDR3 length equals 16 residues.

The rearrangement links TRBV5-1 to TRBJ2-2, with 7 bases identical to TRBD2. The junction had 6 bases not matched to a gene; V was cut back by 0 bases and J by 4 bases. Germline CDR1 and CDR2: SGHRS and YFSETQ. The CDR3 contains 16 residues. The CDR3 protein is CASSLESGEITGELFF. The CDR3, as DNA: TGCGCCAGCAGCTTGGAGAGCGGGGAAATCACCGGGGAGCTGTTTTTT.

In the case of this clone: The junction departs from germline at one end; a sequencing error may be responsible. This chain links TRBV7-7 with TRBJ2-5; the match to TRBD1 covers 7 bases. The germline V gene has CDR1 SSHAT and CDR2 FNYEAQ (reference sequence). The CDR3 loop spans 14 amino acids. CDR3 bases: TGTGCTAGCAGCTTAGAGGGGGCTTCGGAGACCCAGTACTTC. As protein: CASSLEGASETQYF.

The chain joins TRBV18 to TRBJ2-7; TRBD1 aligns across 10 bases. The V gene end was trimmed by 6 bases and the J gene end by 2 bases; junction bases not matched to a gene: 16. Germline assignment: CDR1 KGHSH and CDR2 LQKENI. CDR3 length equals 18 residues. The CDR3 region is CASSQICETGGNPYEQYV. In DNA form, the CDR3 reads TGTGCCAGCTCCCAAATATGTGAGACAGGGGGCAATCCCTACGAGCAGTACGTC.